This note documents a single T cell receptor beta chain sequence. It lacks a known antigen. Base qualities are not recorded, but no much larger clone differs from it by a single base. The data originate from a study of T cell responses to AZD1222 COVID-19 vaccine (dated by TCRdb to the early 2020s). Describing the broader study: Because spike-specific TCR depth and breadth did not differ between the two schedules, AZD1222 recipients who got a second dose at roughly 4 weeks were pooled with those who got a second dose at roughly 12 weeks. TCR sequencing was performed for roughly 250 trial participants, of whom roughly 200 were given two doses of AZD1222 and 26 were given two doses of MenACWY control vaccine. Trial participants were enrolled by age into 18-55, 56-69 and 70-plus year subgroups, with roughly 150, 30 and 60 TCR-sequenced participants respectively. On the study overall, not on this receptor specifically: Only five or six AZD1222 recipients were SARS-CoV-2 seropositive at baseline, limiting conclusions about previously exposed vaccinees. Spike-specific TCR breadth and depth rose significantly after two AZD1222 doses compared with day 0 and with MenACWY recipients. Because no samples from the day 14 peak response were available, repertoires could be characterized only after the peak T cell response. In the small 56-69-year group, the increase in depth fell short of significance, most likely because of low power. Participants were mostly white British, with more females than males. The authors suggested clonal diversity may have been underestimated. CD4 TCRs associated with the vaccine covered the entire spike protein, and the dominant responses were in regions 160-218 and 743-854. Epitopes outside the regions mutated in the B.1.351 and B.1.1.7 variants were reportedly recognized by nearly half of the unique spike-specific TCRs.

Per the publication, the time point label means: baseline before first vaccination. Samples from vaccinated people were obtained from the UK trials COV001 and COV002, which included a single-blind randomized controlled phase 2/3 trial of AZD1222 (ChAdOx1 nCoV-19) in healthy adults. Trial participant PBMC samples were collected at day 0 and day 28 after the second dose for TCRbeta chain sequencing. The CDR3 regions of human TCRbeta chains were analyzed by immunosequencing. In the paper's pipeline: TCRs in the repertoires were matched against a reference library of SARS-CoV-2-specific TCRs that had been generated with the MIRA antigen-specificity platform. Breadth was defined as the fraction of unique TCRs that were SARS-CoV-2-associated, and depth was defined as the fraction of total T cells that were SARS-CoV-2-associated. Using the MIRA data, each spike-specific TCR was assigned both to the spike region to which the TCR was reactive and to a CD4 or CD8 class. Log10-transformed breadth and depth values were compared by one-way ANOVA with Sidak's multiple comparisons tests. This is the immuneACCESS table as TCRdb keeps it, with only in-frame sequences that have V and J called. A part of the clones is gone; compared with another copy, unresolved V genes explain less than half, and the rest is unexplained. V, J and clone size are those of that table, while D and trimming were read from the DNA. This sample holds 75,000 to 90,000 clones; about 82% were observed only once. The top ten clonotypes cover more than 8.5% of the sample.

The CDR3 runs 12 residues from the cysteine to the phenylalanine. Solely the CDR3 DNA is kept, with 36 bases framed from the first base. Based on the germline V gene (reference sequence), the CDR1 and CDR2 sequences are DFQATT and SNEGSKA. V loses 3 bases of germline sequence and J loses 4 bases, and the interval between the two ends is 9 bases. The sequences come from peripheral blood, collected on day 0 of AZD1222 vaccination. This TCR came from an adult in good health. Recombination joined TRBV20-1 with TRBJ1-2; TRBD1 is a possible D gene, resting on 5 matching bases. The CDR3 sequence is CSASSGGYGYTF. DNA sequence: TGCAGTGCTAGTAGTGGGGGCTATGGCTACACCTTC.